This entry concerns a single TCR beta chain. These data belong to a study of blood T cell repertoires in COVID-19. Looking at the study overall: Sites across the United States, Italy and Spain contributed samples from acute and convalescent COVID-19. T cells, B-cell-depleted T cells, or PBMCs provided the cDNA or gDNA that served as material.

In the study's own analysis: For nucleated cells, counts were estimated from reference gene primer amplification. Clones were sequenced by immunoSEQ multiplex PCR, and TCRdb holds only the in-frame ones, with some missing. The DNA gave D and trimming, while V, J and clone size come from that table. This table has about 250,000 clones, 70% to 90% appearing once. Germline V gives CDR1 KGHDR, CDR2 SFDVKD. V lost 4 bases, J lost 3 bases, and 11 bases stayed unmatched. CDR3 length: 18 residues. This chain connects TRBV24-1 to TRBJ2-1; 10 positions agree with TRBD2. Sequenced material: peripheral blood. The clonotype was recovered from a woman aged 40-49 years who had recovered from COVID-19. CDR3 in DNA: TGTGCCACCAGTGACCCAACTCCTAGCGGGAGAAACTACAATGAGCAGTTCTTC. Its protein product is CATSDPTPSGRNYNEQFF.